The 30 T cell receptor beta chains in this list originate from one sample, sequenced in a study of shared clonotypes between healthy human individuals. Profiling relied on immunoSEQ multiplex PCR, and the TCRdb table lists in-frame clones only, not all of them. The data contain about 1 million clones, about four fifths of them singletons. Sequenced input: memory CD4+ T cells from PBMCs. Subset defined: CD45RA-negative fraction. Receptor source: a man aged 18 to 30 in good health. Some clones in this sample may be carry-over from other donors' samples.

This clone was recorded only once. The chain combines TRBV10-3 with TRBJ2-7; D is perhaps TRBD2 (6 bases). Germline V lookup: CDR1 ENHRY, CDR2 SYGVKD. V was shortened by 8 bases and J by 6 bases, with 14 bases between the two germline ends. This CDR3 spans 12 amino acids. CDR3 coding DNA: TGTGCCATCGGGGTCCCCGGGAGCGAGCAGTACTTC. Translating it yields CAIGVPGSEQYF.

The gene calls are TRBV7-9 and TRBJ2-5; 13 nucleotides match TRBD2. The CDR3 totals 19 residues. CDR1 and CDR2 from the germline V gene are SEHNR and FQNEAQ (reference sequence). V lost 5 bases, J lost 3 bases, and 15 bases stayed unmatched. CDR3 sequence (DNA): TGTGCCAGCAGCCTGACAACCGGACTAGCGGGAGAGGGGGAAGAGACCCAGTACTTC. Its protein is CASSLTTGLAGEGEETQYF.

The chain recombines TRBV7-9 with TRBJ2-1; maybe TRBD2 (6 bases). The V gene's germline CDR1 is SEHNR and CDR2 FQNEAQ (reference sequence). The CDR3 has 14 amino acids. V lost 2 bases and J lost 9, with 14 bases in between. The CDR3 DNA sequence: TGTGCCAGCAGCTTAAGGGCTAGCGTTGGTGAGCAGTTCTTC. The encoded protein is CASSLRASVGEQFF. The full variable domain, its missing parts supplied by reference TRBV7-9 and TRBJ2-1, is DTGVSQNPRHKITKRGQNVTFRCDPISEHNRLYWYRQTLGQGPEFLTYFQNEAQLEKSRLLSDRFSAERPKGSFSTLEIQRTEQGDSAMYLCASSLRASVGEQFFGPGTRLTVL.

The chain links TRBV7-9 to TRBJ1-2; D call uncertain. This CDR3 contains 12 residues. CDR1 SEHNR and CDR2 FQNEAQ come from the germline V gene (reference sequence). Trimming pared 1 base from V and 8 bases from J, leaving 8 bases between. The DNA of the CDR3 is TGTGCCAGCAGCTTAGATCCAGCGGGCTACACCTTC. It encodes CASSLDPAGYTF.

This clone has only one observation. This rearrangement joins TRBV28 to TRBJ2-5; 7 bases fit TRBD1. From germline, CDR1 is MDHEN and CDR2 SYDVKM. CDR3 length equals 14 residues. Trimming cost V 5 bases and J 5 bases; bases outside gene matches: 8. The CDR3 region is CASSGPGQAETQYF. CDR3 sequence (DNA): TGTGCCAGCAGTGGTCCCGGACAGGCGGAGACCCAGTACTTC.

The V call is TRBV5-1, the J call TRBJ1-4; D call uncertain. This CDR3 has 13 residues. Germline V gene lookup returns CDR1 SGHRS and CDR2 YFSETQ. V lost 4 bases, J lost 4 bases, and 8 bases lay in between. The CDR3 coding sequence is TGCGCCAGCAGCCCCGGGGTTAATGAAAAACTGTTTTTT. It codes for CASSPGVNEKLFF.

J is TRBJ2-7 and V is TRBV7-9; TRBD1 is a possible D gene (7 bases). This CDR3 spans 19 amino acids. Between the trimmed V and J ends, which lost 3 bases and 7 bases, there was a span of 31 bases. The germline gives CDR1 SEHNR, CDR2 FQNEAQ (reference sequence). This chain's CDR3 is CASSFRGANWDSPIREQYF. The CDR3 DNA sequence: TGTGCCAGCAGCTTCCGCGGGGCCAATTGGGACAGCCCTATTAGGGAGCAGTACTTC. Complete variable domain (other parts from reference TRBV7-9 and TRBJ2-7): DTGVSQNPRHKITKRGQNVTFRCDPISEHNRLYWYRQTLGQGPEFLTYFQNEAQLEKSRLLSDRFSAERPKGSFSTLEIQRTEQGDSAMYLCASSFRGANWDSPIREQYFGPGTRLTVT.

Points on this clone: Other DNA variants within this sample encode the same CDR3. The rearrangement links TRBV6-5 to TRBJ2-5; 7 bases fit TRBD2. Trimming removed 4 bases from V and 4 bases from J; junction bases left unmatched: 3. Germline lookup yields CDR1 MNHEY and CDR2 SVGAGI. This CDR3 has 13 residues. CDR3 bases: TGTGCCAGCAGTTTCCCGGGAGGAGAGACCCAGTACTTC. Protein product: CASSFPGGETQYF.

This chain joins TRBV4-3 and TRBJ2-2, with a weak D call TRBD1 (6 bases). Germline V gene lookup returns CDR1 LGHNA and CDR2 YSLEER. The CDR3 runs 17 residues. Trimming pared 0 bases from V and 6 bases from J, leaving 17 bases between. In nucleotides, the CDR3 is TGCGCCAGCAGCCAAGATCTCGGCAGGGGAAAAGCCGGGGAGCTGTTTTTT. This encodes CASSQDLGRGKAGELFF.

The rearrangement joins TRBV7-2 to TRBJ2-5; weak D call: TRBD1 (5 bases). V lost 4 bases and J lost 5, with 17 bases in between. Looked up from germline, CDR1 is SGHTA and CDR2 is FQGNSA. The CDR3 has 15 residues. The CDR3 bases are TGTGCCAGCAGCTACCAGGAGAGGCCAGGGGAGACCCAGTACTTC. Protein: CASSYQERPGETQYF.

V gene TRBV15 combines with J gene TRBJ1-3; 7 bases match TRBD1. V lost 5 bases and J lost 2; bases outside the gene matches: 6. From germline, CDR1 is LNHNV and CDR2 YYDKDF (reference sequence). The CDR3 runs to 15 residues. In DNA form, the CDR3 reads TGTGCCACCAGCGTTAGGGGGCCTACTGGAAACACCATATATTTT. Amino acid sequence: CATSVRGPTGNTIYF.

The chain is built from TRBV6-9 and TRBJ2-3; D not resolved. Germline CDR1 MNHGY, CDR2 SVAAGI. The V end lost 4 bases, the J end lost 0 bases, and 11 bases lay between the germline ends. This CDR3 is built from 15 residues. For the CDR3, the DNA is TGTGCCAGCAGTTTGCAAGCCCCTAGCACAGATACGCAGTATTTT. Translating gives CASSLQAPSTDTQYF.

The chain employs TRBV30 and TRBJ1-6; no reliable D call. The CDR3 runs to 14 residues. Trimming cost V 0 bases and J 7 bases, with 10 bases left between them. Germline V gene sequence: CDR1 GTSNPN, CDR2 SVGIG (reference sequence). CDR3 in amino acids: CAWSVQSANSPLHF. In nucleotides, the CDR3 is TGTGCCTGGAGTGTACAAAGTGCCAATTCACCCCTCCACTTT.

The rearrangement joins TRBV5-4 to TRBJ1-2; the match to TRBD1 covers 8 bases. This CDR3 region has 14 residues. J was trimmed by 2 bases and V by 5 bases; bases with no gene match: 5. Germline V gene lookup returns CDR1 SGHNT and CDR2 YYREEE (reference sequence). The chain's CDR3 is CASRQGQENYGYTF. The CDR3 nucleotides are TGTGCCAGCAGACAGGGACAGGAGAACTATGGCTACACCTTC.

This chain joins TRBV18 and TRBJ2-7; 9 positions agree with TRBD1. The V gene end was trimmed by 5 bases and the J gene end by 5 bases; junction bases not matched to a gene: 10. This CDR3 spans 15 amino acids. Looked up from germline, CDR1 is KGHSH and CDR2 is LQKENI. CDR3 in amino acids: CASSLPGQGINEQYF. CDR3 nucleotides: TGTGCCAGCTCATTGCCGGGACAGGGAATCAACGAGCAGTACTTC. The variable domain in full, completed from reference TRBV18 and TRBJ2-7, reads NAGVMQNPRHLVRRRGQEARLRCSPMKGHSHVYWYRQLPEEGLKFMVYLQKENIIDESGMPKERFSAEFPKEGPSILRIQQVVRGDSAAYFCASSLPGQGINEQYFGPGTRLTVT.

In DNA, the CDR3 is TGTGCCTGGAGTCCCTTGGGGGGGGCGGACACTGAAGCTTTCTTT. This gives the protein CAWSPLGGADTEAFF. The rearrangement joins TRBV30 to TRBJ1-1; D may be TRBD1 (6 bases). Trimming shortened V by 2 bases and J by 3 bases, and 16 bases separated the two germline ends. Germline CDR1 is GTSNPN and CDR2 is SVGIG (reference sequence). This CDR3 region has 15 residues. Full variable domain (outside the CDR3, taken from reference TRBV30 and TRBJ1-1): SQTIHQWPATLVQPVGSPLSLECTVEGTSNPNLYWYRQAAGRGLQLLFYSVGIGQISSEVPQNLSASRPQDRQFILSSKKLLLSDSGFYLCAWSPLGGADTEAFFGQGTRLTVV.

V is TRBV28 and J is TRBJ1-1; D is ambiguous. The CDR3 contains 15 residues. Germline loops: CDR1 MDHEN, CDR2 SYDVKM. Trimming took 5 bases from V and 5 from J, leaving 18 bases between them. This chain's CDR3 is CASSPSTLVGTEAFF. The CDR3 nucleotides are TGTGCCAGCAGTCCATCGACCCTCGTGGGGACTGAAGCTTTCTTT. Drawing the rest from reference TRBV28 and TRBJ1-1, the complete variable domain is DVKVTQSSRYLVKRTGEKVFLECVQDMDHENMFWYRQDPGLGLRLIYFSYDVKMKEKGDIPEGYSVSREKKERFSLILESASTNQTSMYLCASSPSTLVGTEAFFGQGTRLTVV.

The chain couples TRBV19 to TRBJ1-1, with 7 bases lining up with TRBD1. With V trimmed by 5 bases and J by 4 bases, 7 bases remained unmatched. Germline loops: CDR1 LNHDA, CDR2 SQIVND (reference sequence). CDR3 length: 14 residues. CDR3 residues: CASSVTGAGTEAFF. The CDR3 DNA follows: TGTGCCAGTAGTGTTACAGGGGCGGGCACTGAAGCTTTCTTT.

The rearrangement uses TRBV25-1 and TRBJ2-6, with D unclear. The CDR3 spans 17 residues. V lost 4 bases and J 3 bases, leaving 16 bases between the germline ends. The germline gives CDR1 MGHDK, CDR2 SYGVNS. This CDR3 reads CASSAAGEMGGANVLTF. The CDR3 region has the DNA TGTGCCAGCAGTGCGGCAGGTGAAATGGGTGGGGCCAACGTCCTGACTTTC.

This chain uses TRBV7-2 with TRBJ2-7; 14 nucleotides match TRBD2. The CDR3 is 15 residues long. Trimming at V came to 5 bases and at J to 9 bases, leaving 9 bases not matched to a gene. Germline assignment: CDR1 SGHTA and CDR2 FQGNSA. In DNA, the CDR3 is TGTGCCAGCAGCACGACGGGACTAGCGGGAGATGGGCAGTACTTC. This codes for CASSTTGLAGDGQYF.

The chain couples TRBV16 to TRBJ2-5; TRBD2 might be the D (6 bases). Between the trimmed V and J ends, which lost 0 bases and 1 base, there was a span of 12 bases. Looked up from germline, CDR1 is KGHSY and CDR2 is FQNENV. This CDR3 contains 16 residues. The CDR3 here is CASSQSVGRGQETQYF. CDR3 DNA sequence: TGTGCCAGCAGCCAATCGGTCGGGAGAGGCCAAGAGACCCAGTACTTC.

J is TRBJ2-2 and V is TRBV5-1; 11 bases agree with TRBD2. The germline CDR1 and CDR2 sequences are SGHRS and YFSETQ. The CDR3 has 15 amino acids. The V gene end was trimmed by 3 bases and the J gene end by 3 bases; junction bases not matched to a gene: 1. CDR3 sequence (DNA): TGCGCCAGCAGCTCGGGACTAGCGGACACCGGGGAGCTGTTTTTT. It specifies CASSSGLADTGELFF.

On this clone: Other DNA variants within this sample encode the same CDR3. The chain recombines TRBV30 with TRBJ2-5; no definite D call. The CDR3 length is 11 residues. V lost 3 bases and J lost 5, with 7 bases in between. Per the germline V gene, CDR1 is GTSNPN and CDR2 is SVGIG (reference sequence). In DNA form, the CDR3 reads TGTGCCTGGAGCCCCCGGGAGACCCAGTACTTC. This codes for CAWSPRETQYF.

This chain joins TRBV11-2 and TRBJ2-1; D call uncertain. In germline, CDR1 is SGHAT, CDR2 FQNNGV. V lost 2 bases and J lost 9, with 11 bases in between. The CDR3 has 13 residues. This chain's CDR3 is CASSLTSLSEQFF. The DNA of the CDR3 is TGTGCCAGCAGCTTAACTTCGCTTAGTGAGCAGTTCTTC. Complete variable domain (other parts from reference TRBV11-2 and TRBJ2-1): EAGVAQSPRYKIIEKRQSVAFWCNPISGHATLYWYQQILGQGPKLLIQFQNNGVVDDSQLPKDRFSAERLKGVDSTLKIQPAKLEDSAVYLCASSLTSLSEQFFGPGTRLTVL.

A note on this clone: This same CDR3 is encoded by further DNA sequences in the sample. The chain recombines TRBV7-2 with TRBJ2-5, with TRBD1 matching over 7 bases. J lost 3 bases, V lost 3 bases, and 1 base had no gene match. Germline values: CDR1 SGHTA, CDR2 FQGNSA. The CDR3 loop spans 13 amino acids. CDR3 sequence reads: CASSFDREETQYF. The CDR3 region has the DNA TGTGCCAGCAGCTTTGACAGGGAAGAGACCCAGTACTTC.

The chain joins TRBV7-2 to TRBJ2-3; D unresolved. Between the trimmed V and J ends, which lost 1 base and 4 bases, there was a span of 6 bases. Looked up from germline, CDR1 is SGHTA and CDR2 is FQGNSA. This CDR3 comprises 13 residues. The CDR3 DNA is TGTGCCAGCAGCTTAGAGTTCCCAGATACGCAGTATTTT. As protein: CASSLEFPDTQYF.

The CDR3 loop reads CASSQSSGELFF. CDR3 sequence (DNA): TGTGCCAGCAGTCAGTCGTCCGGGGAGCTGTTTTTT. This rearrangement joins TRBV6-5 to TRBJ2-2; no clear D gene. The ends were cut back, 5 bases at V and 6 bases at J, with 7 bases in the middle. Germline lookup yields CDR1 MNHEY and CDR2 SVGAGI. The CDR3 loop spans 12 amino acids.

Concerning this clone itself: One base away lies a much larger clone, so this may be a sequencing read error. The genes are TRBV7-8 and TRBJ1-5; D gene ambiguous. V lost 1 base to trimming and J lost 2 bases, with 3 bases between them. CDR3 length equals 13 residues. The germline gives CDR1 SGHVS, CDR2 FQNEAQ. The DNA of the CDR3 is TGTGCCAGCAGCTTAGATCGCAATCAGCCCCAGCATTTT. Translating it yields CASSLDRNQPQHF.

The chain joins TRBV5-1 to TRBJ1-1; D call uncertain. With 0 bases removed from V and 0 bases from J, the gap between germline ends came to 9 bases. The CDR3 extends over 15 amino acids. Per the germline V gene, CDR1 is SGHRS and CDR2 is YFSETQ. The CDR3 DNA reads TGCGCCAGCAGCTTGGCCGTGCAGATGAACACTGAAGCTTTCTTT. Protein: CASSLAVQMNTEAFF.

This chain joins TRBV2 and TRBJ2-5, with a tentative D call TRBD2 (6 bases). Trimming removed 10 bases from V and 0 bases from J, with 15 bases in between. Germline-derived CDR1 and CDR2 are SNHLY and FYNNEI. The CDR3 runs 14 residues. The CDR3 DNA is TGTGCCACCGCCGGGACTGCGTACCAAGAGACCCAGTACTTC. Its translation is CATAGTAYQETQYF.